This T cell receptor beta chain was captured in a study of response to subunit inactivated influenza vaccine. Study findings and constraints: Few additional T cells are recruited per seasonal influenza vaccination, authors suggested.

TCRdb re-analysed the RT-PCR reads in MiXCR, keeping a single row per CDR3 protein. The profile shows about 480,000 distinct CDR3 sequences, about 10% of them singletons. In its sample, this clonotype was seen a few times. The antigen remains unidentified. The CDR3 contains 12 residues. CDR1 and CDR2 (germline): DFQATT, SNEGSKA (reference sequence). The V gene lost 6 bases and the J gene lost 4 bases, with 9 bases spanning the gap. Source: PBMCs from blood, taken 35 to 45 days after vaccination. The rearrangement links TRBV20-1 to TRBJ2-2, with D uncertain. The TCR comes from a man in his fifties who received an inactivated influenza vaccine. The DNA of the CDR3 is TGCAGTGCCTCTAGGAGCACCGGGGAGCTGTTTTTT. This codes for CSASRSTGELFF.